This TCR beta chain is from a study of preoperative IRX-2 immunotherapy in early breast cancer. The method was immunoSEQ multiplex PCR; TCRdb's version includes in-frame clones alone and lacks a portion of them. The sample holds around 30,000 clones; roughly four fifths are singletons and the top ten take nearly 2.5%. Treatment meaning: preoperative locoregional IRX-2 cytokine immunotherapy. Germline V gives CDR1 MNHGY, CDR2 SAAAGT. The CDR3 length is 16 residues. J gave up 1 base and V 7 bases, and 6 bases lay outside the gene matches. The J gene is TRBJ2-2, the V gene TRBV6-8; 10 bases fit TRBD2. The input for sequencing was lymph node tissue, taken from a patient treated with IRX-2 immunotherapy. The origin of this receptor is a human donor with breast cancer. The CDR3 DNA sequence: TGTGCCAGCAATAAGCGACTAGCGGGGAACACCGGGGAGCTGTTTTTT. Its translation: CASNKRLAGNTGELFF.